Listed below are T cell receptor beta chains from one sample, sequenced in a study of OX40 agonist ivuxolimab in advanced cancers. The table came from immunoSEQ multiplex PCR; TCRdb's copy has only in-frame clones and leaves some out. The sample shows about 14,000 clones, over 70% of them seen only once. Specimen: CD4+ or CD8+ T cells sorted from blood, collected in a trial of the OX40 agonist ivuxolimab. The receptors were sampled from an adult with an advanced solid tumor such as melanoma, head and neck, liver or kidney cancer. The CDR3 runs from the conserved cysteine through the conserved F or W. D genes are given only for firm matches. Where a row states a size, it is once, few, many or the class of an expanded clone; other rows omit it.

D gene,J gene,clone size,V gene,CDR3 protein,CDR3 DNA
-,TRBJ1-5,-,TRBV9,CASSSSPGQPQHF,TGTGCCAGCAGCTCATCTCCCGGACAGCCCCAGCATTTT
TRBD2,TRBJ2-7,-,TRBV13,CASSLGSGRAGEQYF,TGTGCCAGCAGCTTAGGTAGCGGGAGGGCCGGGGAGCAGTACTTC
-,TRBJ2-3,-,TRBV10-3,CAISAGTSSTDTQYF,TGTGCCATCAGTGCGGGCACTTCTAGCACAGATACGCAGTATTTT
-,TRBJ2-5,few,TRBV13,CASITRGRETQYF,TGTGCCAGCATAACAAGGGGCCGAGAGACCCAGTACTTC
-,TRBJ1-2,-,TRBV6-5,CASSYSGYGYTF,TGTGCCAGCAGTTACTCCGGCTATGGCTACACCTTC
-,TRBJ1-2,once,TRBV9,CASSVAQHLNYGYTF,TGTGCCAGCAGCGTAGCCCAGCACCTTAACTATGGCTACACCTTC
TRBD1,TRBJ1-2,once,TRBV19,CASSPFHPETGVGYGYTF,TGTGCCAGTAGTCCATTCCACCCCGAGACAGGGGTCGGCTATGGCTACACCTTC
TRBD1,TRBJ2-7,once,TRBV15,CATSETPGQGFYEQYF,TGTGCCACCAGCGAGACACCGGGACAGGGGTTCTACGAGCAGTACTTC
-,TRBJ1-2,medium-sized,TRBV7-9,CASSLTQDSLNYGYTF,TGTGCCAGCAGCTTGACCCAGGACAGCCTAAACTATGGCTACACCTTC
-,TRBJ1-1,-,TRBV4-1,CASSQDPGDTEAFF,TGCGCCAGCAGCCAAGATCCGGGGGACACTGAAGCTTTCTTT